These T cell receptor beta chains were read from a single sample in a study of blood T cell repertoires in COVID-19. Clones were sequenced by immunoSEQ multiplex PCR, and TCRdb holds only the in-frame ones, with some missing. The data contain approximately 250,000 clones, around 90% of them seen just once; the ten biggest clones take up around 1%. Sequencing was carried out using PBMCs or T cells enriched from blood (not recorded which). All receptors derive from a young woman who had recovered from COVID-19. Both conserved end residues are part of each CDR3. A D gene is named only where the DNA matches it firmly. Size values are once, few and many counts, or a class for expanded clones, and some rows have none.

V: TRBV24-1
size: .
J: TRBJ1-2
D: .
DNA: TGTGCCACCAGTGGGTCGGGGAACTATGGCTACACCTTC
CDR3: CATSGSGNYGYTF

V: TRBV5-4
size: .
J: TRBJ2-1
D: TRBD2
DNA: TGTGCCAGCAGCCCATTAGCGGGGAATCCCATCGCAGGCTCCTACAATGAGCAGTTCTTC
CDR3: CASSPLAGNPIAGSYNEQFF

V: TRBV24-1
size: .
J: TRBJ2-1
D: TRBD2
DNA: TGTGCCACCAGTGATTTCTACACTAGCGGGGATTACAATGAGCAGTTCTTC
CDR3: CATSDFYTSGDYNEQFF

V: TRBV4-1
size: .
J: TRBJ2-4
D: .
DNA: TGCGCCAGCAGCCAACCGGGACACCTGTTGGCCAAAAACATTCAGTACTTC
CDR3: CASSQPGHLLAKNIQYF

V: TRBV9
size: .
J: TRBJ2-7
D: .
DNA: TGTGCCAGCAGCGTAGCTACAGCTTCCTACGAGCAGTACTTC
CDR3: CASSVATASYEQYF

V: TRBV11-1
size: .
J: TRBJ2-4
D: .
DNA: TGTGCCAGCAGCATCAGCGGCGGAGACATTCAGTACTTC
CDR3: CASSISGGDIQYF

V: TRBV18
size: .
J: TRBJ1-4
D: .
DNA: TGTGCCAGCTCACCGCGGACAGACTTTCGGGAAAAACTGTTTTTT
CDR3: CASSPRTDFREKLFF

V: TRBV7-3
size: .
J: TRBJ1-6
D: .
DNA: TGTGCCAGCAGCTCAATTTATAATTCACCCCTCCACTTT
CDR3: CASSSIYNSPLHF

V: TRBV18
size: .
J: TRBJ1-5
D: .
DNA: TGTGCCAGCTCACCAGGGGCTGCCAATCAGCCCCAGCATTTT
CDR3: CASSPGAANQPQHF

V: TRBV30
size: once
J: TRBJ1-2
D: TRBD1
DNA: TGTGCCCGGGACAGGGGGACCTATGGCTACACCTTC
CDR3: CARDRGTYGYTF

V: TRBV6-5
size: .
J: TRBJ1-1
D: .
DNA: TGTGCCAGCAGTTACTCGGTCGGTTTGAACACTGAAGCTTTCTTT
CDR3: CASSYSVGLNTEAFF

V: TRBV9
size: once
J: TRBJ1-5
D: .
DNA: TGTGCCAGCGGAGGGTCGAGCCAGCCCCAGCATTTT
CDR3: CASGGSSQPQHF

V: TRBV7-3
size: .
J: TRBJ1-5
D: .
DNA: TGTGCCAGCTGGAGGGCGCAGACTCAGCCCCAGCATTTT
CDR3: CASWRAQTQPQHF

V: TRBV14
size: once
J: TRBJ2-5
D: .
DNA: TGTGCCAGCAGCCGGGACTTCGAAGAGACCCAGTACTTC
CDR3: CASSRDFEETQYF

V: TRBV16
size: .
J: TRBJ2-5
D: TRBD2
DNA: TGTGCCAGCAGCTTCGCGGGAGAGGAGACCCAGTACTTC
CDR3: CASSFAGEETQYF

V: TRBV30
size: once
J: TRBJ2-2
D: .
DNA: TGTGCCTGGTTTAGCGCCGGGGAGCTGTTTTTT
CDR3: CAWFSAGELFF

V: TRBV12-3/TRBV12-4
size: few
J: TRBJ1-6
D: .
DNA: TGTGCCAGCACCTGGGACACGGTTTCACCCCTCCACTTT
CDR3: CASTWDTVSPLHF

V: TRBV6-2/TRBV6-3
size: .
J: TRBJ2-5
D: TRBD1
DNA: TGTGCCAGCAGCCAACTTACAGGGGTGGAGACCCAGTACTTC
CDR3: CASSQLTGVETQYF

V: TRBV7-2
size: once
J: TRBJ1-6
D: .
DNA: TGTGCCAGCAGCAGCAGGGGCCCCTATAATTCACCCCTCCACTTT
CDR3: CASSSRGPYNSPLHF

V: TRBV6-1
size: .
J: TRBJ2-7
D: TRBD1
DNA: TGTGCCAGCAGTGGAGCTTTCCGGGACAGGGTGTTGAACGAGCAGTACTTC
CDR3: CASSGAFRDRVLNEQYF

V: TRBV28
size: .
J: TRBJ1-4
D: .
DNA: TGTGCCAGCAGCCGCGGGCTGGGGGAAAAACTGTTTTTT
CDR3: CASSRGLGEKLFF

V: TRBV2
size: .
J: TRBJ2-7
D: TRBD1
DNA: TGTGCCAGCAGACGAGGGACAGGGGTCCGGAGCTCCTACGAGCAGTACTTC
CDR3: CASRRGTGVRSSYEQYF